This T cell receptor beta chain comes out of a study of T cell repertoires in cytomegalovirus infection. Across the study: It can be stated that public TCR beta signatures indicated CMV infection as well as a matching HLA type.

Worth noting for this clonotype: The antigen is undetermined.

A single record per CDR3 protein comes from TCRdb applying MiXCR to the reads. The data hold hundreds of thousands of distinct CDR3 sequences, with around a third observed a single time. This CDR3 comprises 18 residues. Trimming at V came to 0 bases and at J to 3 bases, leaving 7 bases not matched to a gene. Germline V gene sequence: CDR1 LGHDT, CDR2 YNNKEL (reference sequence). This clonotype originated in a human donor in good health (CMV status not recorded). Some clones in this sample may be carry-over from other donors' samples. Sequencing was performed on cultured PBMCs, taken from culture after CMV antigen stimulation. The chain links TRBV3-1 to TRBJ2-3; 12 bases align to TRBD2. This CDR3 is CASSQDLAGGPRTDTQYF. In DNA form, the CDR3 reads TGTGCCAGCAGCCAAGACCTAGCGGGAGGGCCTAGGACAGATACGCAGTATTTT.